Below are 18 T cell receptor beta chains sequenced from a single sample in a study of radiotherapy plus CTLA-4 blockade in lung cancer. TCRdb keeps only in-frame clones here, not all; method: immunoSEQ multiplex PCR. Of roughly 98,000 clones in the sample, roughly four fifths were seen once. This specimen was peripheral blood, taken from a patient treated with radiotherapy plus ipilimumab. Every receptor here comes from a human donor with non-small cell lung cancer who had a partial response to radiotherapy plus ipilimumab.

In this sample, this clone turned up once. The rearrangement joins TRBV19 to TRBJ2-7, with D tentatively TRBD1 (6 bases). This CDR3 spans 14 amino acids. Germline loops: CDR1 LNHDA, CDR2 SQIVND (reference sequence). The germline V and J ends were trimmed by 3 bases and 0 bases, with 9 bases remaining between them. DNA of the CDR3: TGTGCCAGTAGTATCCAGGGGTCCTCCTACGAGCAGTACTTC. This encodes CASSIQGSSYEQYF.

The CDR3 loop is CASSVGTGGTDTQYF. The CDR3 DNA follows: TGTGCCAGCAGCGTCGGGACAGGGGGCACAGATACGCAGTATTTT. The chain couples TRBV9 to TRBJ2-3; 10 positions agree with TRBD1. With 2 bases clipped from V and 1 base from J, the junction kept 1 base outside the gene matches. The CDR3 extends over 15 amino acids. CDR1 and CDR2 from the germline V gene are SGDLS and YYNGEE. Filled out from reference TRBV9 and TRBJ2-3, the complete variable domain reads DSGVTQTPKHLITATGQRVTLRCSPRSGDLSVYWYQQSLDQGLQFLIQYYNGEERAKGNILERFSAQQFPDLHSELNLSSLELGDSALYFCASSVGTGGTDTQYFGPGTRLTVL.

The V gene is TRBV7-2, the J gene TRBJ2-5; the match to TRBD2 covers 15 bases. The CDR3 runs to 15 residues. Trimming cost V 5 bases and J 4 bases; bases outside gene matches: 2. Germline CDR1 is SGHTA and CDR2 is FQGNSA. The CDR3 DNA follows: TGTGCCAGCAGCCGGACTAGCGGGAGGGGAGAGACCCAGTACTTC. Its protein is CASSRTSGRGETQYF. The full variable domain, rest sourced from reference TRBV7-2 and TRBJ2-5, is GAGVSQSPSNKVTEKGKDVELRCDPISGHTALYWYRQSLGQGLEFLIYFQGNSAPDKSGLPSDRFSAERTGGSVSTLTIQRTQQEDSAVYLCASSRTSGRGETQYFGPGTRLLVL.

The chain carries TRBV30 and TRBJ2-7; 7 nucleotides align to TRBD2. The CDR3 has 14 residues. V lost 0 bases, J lost 3 bases, and 5 bases stayed unmatched. Germline V gene sequence: CDR1 GTSNPN, CDR2 SVGIG (reference sequence). In DNA form, the CDR3 reads TGTGCCTGGAGTGTAAGCGCGGGAGTCTACGAGCAGTACTTC. Protein: CAWSVSAGVYEQYF.

V usage is TRBV29-1 and J usage is TRBJ2-1; 8 bases are a match to TRBD2. With 4 bases clipped from V and 2 bases from J, the junction kept 7 bases outside the gene matches. Germline CDR1 and CDR2: SQVTM and ANQGSEA. The CDR3 runs 15 residues. CDR3 sequence reads: CSVGRSGVTYNEQFF. In nucleotides, the CDR3 is TGCAGCGTTGGGCGTAGCGGGGTCACCTACAATGAGCAGTTCTTC.

The V call is TRBV28, the J call TRBJ2-2; tentative D call: TRBD1 (5 bases). The germline V and J ends were trimmed by 9 bases and 3 bases, with 8 bases remaining between them. CDR1 MDHEN and CDR2 SYDVKM come from the germline V gene. This CDR3 region has 12 residues. The CDR3 DNA sequence: TGTGCCAGTAAGGGGTACACCGGGGAGCTGTTTTTT. Protein sequence: CASKGYTGELFF.

This clone came up a few times. This chain connects TRBV30 to TRBJ2-6, with a tentative D call TRBD1 (8 bases). Germline V gives CDR1 GTSNPN, CDR2 SVGIG (reference sequence). The CDR3 spans 19 residues. V lost 0 bases to trimming and J lost 0 bases, with 18 bases between them. The CDR3 sequence: CAWSVQGGGKGSGANVLTF. CDR3 DNA: TGTGCCTGGAGTGTACAGGGGGGAGGGAAGGGCTCTGGGGCCAACGTCCTGACTTTC.

The DNA of the CDR3 is TGTGCCAGCAGCAACAGGGTCAACTATGGCTACACCTTC. Amino acid sequence: CASSNRVNYGYTF. This chain joins TRBV21-1 and TRBJ1-2; the table's D call of TRBD1 was not tested on the DNA. TRBV21-1 is a listed pseudogene. There are 13 residues in the CDR3.

The chain couples TRBV7-9 to TRBJ2-2; D unclear. Germline V lookup: CDR1 SEHNR, CDR2 FQNEAQ (reference sequence). The V and J ends lost 7 bases and 1 base respectively, with 10 bases between them. This CDR3 region has 14 residues. The CDR3 region has the DNA TGTGCCAGCACCCCGATAGTGAACACCGGGGAGCTGTTTTTT. Amino acid sequence: CASTPIVNTGELFF.

The chain combines TRBV6-6 with TRBJ2-1; 7 bases fit TRBD2. The V gene end was trimmed by 6 bases and the J gene end by 3 bases; junction bases not matched to a gene: 5. The germline CDR1 and CDR2 sequences are MNHNY and SVGAGI (reference sequence). The CDR3 totals 14 residues. As DNA, the CDR3 is TGTGCCAGCAGGGCGGGGGTGAACTACAATGAGCAGTTCTTC. This sequence encodes CASRAGVNYNEQFF.

The chain employs TRBV28 and TRBJ1-5; D is unclear. Germline loops: CDR1 MDHEN, CDR2 SYDVKM. The CDR3 runs 14 residues. The germline V and J ends were trimmed by 7 bases and 1 base, with 11 bases remaining between them. CDR3 DNA sequence: TGTGCCAGCATTGGCGGGAACAGCAATCAGCCCCAGCATTTT. Translating it yields CASIGGNSNQPQHF.

This clone turned up a few times. This rearrangement joins TRBV7-3 to TRBJ2-2; 7 bases line up with TRBD1. Germline lookup yields CDR1 SGHTA and CDR2 FQGTGA. This CDR3 comprises 15 residues. Trimming cost V 5 bases and J 5 bases; bases outside gene matches: 8. Here the CDR3 reads CASSPGTAKTGELFF. DNA for the CDR3: TGTGCCAGCAGCCCCGGGACAGCCAAGACCGGGGAGCTGTTTTTT.

The V gene is TRBV5-1, the J gene TRBJ1-1; the D gene is possibly TRBD1 (5 bases). V lost 0 bases, J lost 4 bases, and 10 bases lay in between. Germline values: CDR1 SGHRS, CDR2 YFSETQ. CDR3 length: 14 residues. As DNA, the CDR3 is TGCGCCAGCAGCTTGGGGTTGGGGGGCACTGAAGCTTTCTTT. Translating it yields CASSLGLGGTEAFF.

The chain couples TRBV7-3 to TRBJ2-3, with 8 positions matching TRBD2. This CDR3 comprises 21 residues. Losses at the gene ends were 0 bases for V and 0 bases for J; bases not matched to a gene: 17. Germline values: CDR1 SGHTA, CDR2 FQGTGA. The DNA of the CDR3 is TGTGCCAGCAGCTTAACGAGTCTGGGCGCTTACCGGGAGGGGAGCACAGATACGCAGTATTTT. It translates to CASSLTSLGAYREGSTDTQYF.

This clone occurred many times. The rearrangement joins TRBV4-2 to TRBJ2-1; 9 nucleotides agree with TRBD1. The V and J ends lost 5 bases and 5 bases, in that order; junction bases with no gene match: 13. There are 17 residues in the CDR3. Germline V CDR1 and CDR2: LGHNA, YNFKEQ. CDR3 DNA sequence: TGTGCCAGCAGCTCCGGGACAGGGTCGGCTAACGACAATGAGCAGTTCTTC. Residues: CASSSGTGSANDNEQFF.

In this sample, this clone turned up many times. V and J are TRBV5-4 and TRBJ1-2; D gene ambiguous. Trimming pared 4 bases from V and 8 bases from J, leaving 9 bases between. Germline V lookup: CDR1 SGHNT, CDR2 YYREEE (reference sequence). The CDR3 loop spans 11 amino acids. CDR3 residues: CASSLGPGYTF. In nucleotides, the CDR3 is TGTGCCAGCAGCCTGGGTCCAGGCTACACCTTC.

V usage is TRBV7-2 and J usage is TRBJ1-6; D gene ambiguous. Germline values: CDR1 SGHTA, CDR2 FQGNSA. CDR3 size: 17 residues. V shed 1 base and J shed 0 bases, with 10 bases lying between them. The CDR3 sequence is CASSLVSGVSYNSPLHF. CDR3 coding DNA: TGTGCCAGCAGCTTAGTTTCAGGTGTCTCCTATAATTCACCCCTCCACTTT.

The chain has TRBV30 and TRBJ1-2; 9 bases line up with TRBD1. CDR1 is GTSNPN, CDR2 SVGIG, per germline (reference sequence). The CDR3 covers 15 residues. Trimming at V came to 0 bases and at J to 4 bases, leaving 6 bases not matched to a gene. The CDR3 region has the DNA TGTGCCTGGAGTGTACAGGGGGCGCAGGTCTATGGCTACACCTTC. Protein: CAWSVQGAQVYGYTF.